This entry describes one T cell receptor (beta chain). This sample is part of a study of blood T cell repertoires in COVID-19. Overall study: Acute and convalescent COVID-19 specimens originated in the United States, Italy and Spain. T cells, B-cell-depleted T cells, or PBMCs provided the cDNA or gDNA that served as material.

In the authors' methods: Quantification of nucleated cells was approximated via reference gene primer amplification. The method was immunoSEQ multiplex PCR; TCRdb's version includes in-frame clones alone and lacks a portion of them. V, J and clone size are taken as reported in that table, and D and trimming were inferred from the DNA itself. The table records 130,000 to 150,000 clones, just under 85% of them present only once. Trimming left V 5 bases short and J 5 bases short, with 15 bases between. The CDR3 length is 14 residues. CDR1 is SEHNR, CDR2 FQNEAQ, per germline (reference sequence). The chain is built from TRBV7-9 and TRBJ1-2; D is perhaps TRBD1 (6 bases). The sequence came from a woman in her forties with active or convalescent COVID-19. Sequencing input: peripheral blood. This chain's CDR3 is CASSGSGGLYGYTF. The CDR3 DNA follows: TGTGCCAGCAGCGGATCGGGGGGCCTATATGGCTACACCTTC.